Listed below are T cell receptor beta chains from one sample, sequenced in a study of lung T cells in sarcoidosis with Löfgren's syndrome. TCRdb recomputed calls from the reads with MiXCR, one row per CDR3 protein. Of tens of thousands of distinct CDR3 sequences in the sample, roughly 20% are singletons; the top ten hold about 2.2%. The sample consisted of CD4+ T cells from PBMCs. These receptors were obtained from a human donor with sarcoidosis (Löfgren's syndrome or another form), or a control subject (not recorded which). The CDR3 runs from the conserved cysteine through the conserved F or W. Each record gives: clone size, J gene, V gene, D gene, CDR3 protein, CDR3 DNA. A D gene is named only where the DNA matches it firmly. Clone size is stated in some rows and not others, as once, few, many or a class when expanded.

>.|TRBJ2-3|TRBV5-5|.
CASSFSTETQYF
TGTGCCAGCAGTTTTAGCACAGAAACGCAGTATTTT
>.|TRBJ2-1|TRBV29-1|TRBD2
CSVEGGRYNEQFF
TGCAGCGTTGAAGGCGGGAGATACAATGAGCAGTTCTTC
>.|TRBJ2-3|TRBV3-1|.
CASSPGTPSSTDTQYF
TGTGCTAGCAGCCCCGGGACTCCCTCTAGCACAGATACGCAGTATTTT
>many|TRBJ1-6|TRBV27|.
CASSIEPGRGNSPLHF
TGTGCCAGCAGTATAGAACCGGGACGTGGGAATTCACCCCTCCACTTT
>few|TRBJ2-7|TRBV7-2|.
CASTGGYEQYF
TGTGCCAGCACTGGGGGCTACGAGCAGTACTTC
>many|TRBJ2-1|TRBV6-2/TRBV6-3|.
CASSYRPSSPIYNEQFF
TGTGCCAGCAGTTACCGCCCAAGCAGTCCAATCTACAATGAGCAGTTCTTC
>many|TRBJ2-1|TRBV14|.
CASSPTRTDSYNEQFF
TGTGCCAGCAGCCCGACCCGGACAGACTCCTACAATGAGCAGTTCTTC
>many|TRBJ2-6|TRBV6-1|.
CASSYDSSGANVLTF
TGTGCCAGCAGTTATGACAGCTCTGGGGCCAACGTCCTGACTTTC
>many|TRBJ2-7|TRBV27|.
CASSLSSWTSFFYEQYF
TGTGCCAGCAGTTTATCGTCGTGGACATCCTTTTTCTACGAGCAGTACTTC
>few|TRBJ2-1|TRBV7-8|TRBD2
CASSGRHATSGGAREQFF
TGTGCCAGCAGCGGACGGCATGCCACTAGCGGGGGGGCCCGCGAGCAGTTCTTC
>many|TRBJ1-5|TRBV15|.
CATSRDTGFGQPQHF
TGTGCCACCAGCAGAGACACAGGGTTCGGACAGCCCCAGCATTTT
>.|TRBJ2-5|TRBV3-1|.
CASSQAYSDRRETQYF
TGTGCCAGCAGCCAAGCCTATAGTGATCGACGGGAGACCCAGTACTTC
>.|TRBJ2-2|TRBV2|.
CASRLESSGTGELFF
TGTGCCAGCCGTCTCGAGAGCTCGGGCACCGGGGAGCTGTTTTTT
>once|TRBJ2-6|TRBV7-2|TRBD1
CASSHLTGSGANVLTF
TGTGCCAGCAGCCACCTGACAGGGTCAGGGGCCAACGTCCTGACTTTC
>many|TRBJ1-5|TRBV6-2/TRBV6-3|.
CASSYSGEAAPQHF
TGTGCCAGCAGTTACTCCGGGGAAGCGGCGCCCCAGCATTTT
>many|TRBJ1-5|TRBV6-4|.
CASSKGWNQPQHF
TGTGCCAGCAGCAAAGGATGGAATCAGCCCCAGCATTTT
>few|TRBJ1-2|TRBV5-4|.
CASSLDQGLAHGYTF
TGTGCCAGCAGCTTGGATCAGGGATTGGCCCATGGCTACACCTTC
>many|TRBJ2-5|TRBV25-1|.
CASSESGNVWETQYF
TGTGCCAGCAGTGAGTCAGGGAATGTATGGGAGACCCAGTACTTC
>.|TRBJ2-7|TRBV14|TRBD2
CASSHRAGITPSYEQYF
TGTGCCAGCAGCCATAGAGCGGGGATAACGCCCTCCTACGAGCAGTACTTC
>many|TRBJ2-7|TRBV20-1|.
CSARNPRAHEQYF
TGCAGTGCTAGAAACCCGCGGGCCCACGAGCAGTACTTC
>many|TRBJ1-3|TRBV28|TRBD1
CASSFGEQGFAGNTIYF
TGTGCCAGCAGTTTCGGCGAACAGGGGTTTGCTGGAAACACCATATATTTT
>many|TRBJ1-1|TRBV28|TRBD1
CASSFGGQLGSRTEAFF
TGTGCCAGCAGTTTTGGGGGACAGTTAGGGTCGAGAACTGAAGCTTTCTTT
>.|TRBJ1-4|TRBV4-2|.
CASGQSTNEEKLFF
TGTGCCAGCGGCCAATCGACAAACGAGGAAAAACTGTTTTTT
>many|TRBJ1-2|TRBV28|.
CASRGGGPQGYTF
TGTGCCAGCAGGGGCGGAGGGCCCCAGGGCTACACCTTC
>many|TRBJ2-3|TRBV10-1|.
CASSESRGITDTQYF
TGCGCCAGCAGTGAGTCCCGGGGTATCACAGATACGCAGTATTTT
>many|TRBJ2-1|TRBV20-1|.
CSAHEEKGTYNEQFF
TGCAGTGCCCATGAGGAAAAGGGGACCTACAATGAGCAGTTCTTC
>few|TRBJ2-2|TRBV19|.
CASSIGRNGNTGELFF
TGTGCCAGTAGTATTGGACGGAATGGTAACACCGGGGAGCTGTTTTTT
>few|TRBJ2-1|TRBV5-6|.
CASRGGLSYNEQFF
TGTGCCAGCAGAGGGGGGCTCTCCTACAATGAGCAGTTCTTC
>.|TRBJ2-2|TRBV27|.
CASRRASNTGELFF
TGTGCGAGCCGCCGAGCCTCGAACACCGGGGAGCTGTTTTTT